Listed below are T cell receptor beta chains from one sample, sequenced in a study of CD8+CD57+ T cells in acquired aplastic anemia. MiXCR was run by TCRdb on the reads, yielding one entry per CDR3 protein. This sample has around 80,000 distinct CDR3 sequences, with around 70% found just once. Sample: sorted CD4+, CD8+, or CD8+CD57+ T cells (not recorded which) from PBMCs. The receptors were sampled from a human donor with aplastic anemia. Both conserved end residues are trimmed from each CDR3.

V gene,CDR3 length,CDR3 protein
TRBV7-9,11,ASKGLDPGELF
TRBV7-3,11,ASSRDESYEQY
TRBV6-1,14,ASSETVAGGPETQY
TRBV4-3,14,ASSQDGGGSNQPQH
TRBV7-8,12,ASSSGLAGPNQY
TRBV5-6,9,ASSLVDTQY
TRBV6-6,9,ASSRRGEAF
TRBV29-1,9,SFPQGHGYT
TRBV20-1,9,SAKAAETQY
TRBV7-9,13,ASSSWTGANTEAF
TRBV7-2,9,ASRSEETQY
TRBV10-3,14,AISESRGGGTDTQY
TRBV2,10,ASSDGGYTIY
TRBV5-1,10,ASSLDGGLSF
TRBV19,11,ASSISTNYGYT
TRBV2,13,ASSRLAVQQETQY
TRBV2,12,ASRADRYQETQY
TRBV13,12,ASSLGDGGNIQY
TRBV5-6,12,ASSFRGPDYEQY
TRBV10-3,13,AISKDRVGNTEAF
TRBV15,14,VTSRQLAGSSYEQY
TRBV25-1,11,ASKGGSTDTQY
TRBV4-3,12,ASSQEGENTEAF
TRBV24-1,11,ATSWGSLNEQF
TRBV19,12,ASSIGGGNNEQF
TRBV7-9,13,ASSFRGQGRTEAF
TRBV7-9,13,ASSLDETGNEKLF
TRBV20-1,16,SARDGGTRSMSNQPQH
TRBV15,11,ATSRGLEKTQY
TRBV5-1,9,ASRTSGRTN
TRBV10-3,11,AISESMRNTQY
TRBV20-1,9,SAGQGNEQY
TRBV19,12,ASSWSGGVNEQF
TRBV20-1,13,SAGTSGGFSYEQY
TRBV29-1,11,SAHHREPNEQF
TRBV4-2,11,ASQGEGLCEQY
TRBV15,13,ATKPPTGGNTEAF